This T cell receptor (beta chain) stems from a study of OX40 agonist ivuxolimab in advanced cancers. Findings of the study overall: The average count of expanded clones was higher among CD8+ T cells than among CD4+. In the 0.1 to 3.0 mg/kg range, CD4+ and CD8+ blood T cells had expanded clonally by week 6.

A word on this clone: Its matching antigen is unknown.

Using immunoSEQ multiplex PCR, the repertoire was profiled, and TCRdb retains in-frame clones only, with some absent. The sample holds 50,000 to 70,000 clones, approximately 90% seen once. Systemic immunosuppression or autoimmune disease history was grounds to exclude patients. This receptor was identified in an adult with an advanced solid tumor such as melanoma, head and neck, liver or kidney cancer. The sequencing used CD4+ or CD8+ T cells sorted from blood, collected in a trial of the OX40 agonist ivuxolimab.

CDR3 sequence reads: CASSGDRVRVEQYF. The DNA of the CDR3 is TGTGCCAGCAGTGGGGACAGGGTGCGGGTCGAGCAGTACTTC. The chain uses TRBV6-5 and TRBJ2-7; 9 positions agree with TRBD1. This CDR3 has 14 residues. V was clipped by 5 bases and J by 6 bases; unmatched bases: 8. Germline loops: CDR1 MNHEY, CDR2 SVGAGI.